One and the same sample provided the 27 T cell receptor beta chains below, sequenced in a study of cytomegalovirus exposure and HLA in healthy donors (dated by TCRdb to about 2017). The library was generated by the immunoSEQ multiplex PCR assay. A mixture of 60 forward primers for TCR Vbeta segments and 13 reverse primers for TCR Jbeta segments was used in the multiplex PCR. What TCRdb holds here is the immuneACCESS table cut down to in-frame rearrangements. Part of the clones is not present; checked against another copy, under half of the missing clones reflect an unresolved V gene, and the others are unexplained. For this sample the table gives about 160,000 clones, of which over 70% were detected only once. 1.3% of the sample is held by the ten biggest clonotypes. What was sequenced was PBMCs. All receptors come from a man aged 45 to 65 in good health and CMV-seropositive.

The rearrangement uses TRBV5-1 and TRBJ1-4; D not resolved. Germline V CDR1 and CDR2: SGHRS, YFSETQ. The CDR3 spans 13 residues. V shed 7 bases and J shed 8 bases, with 15 bases lying between them. CDR3 loop: CASSLARAEKLFF. The CDR3 DNA sequence: TGCGCCAGCTCCCTTGCGAGGGCGGAAAAACTGTTTTTT.

This rearrangement joins TRBV11-2 to TRBJ2-7; possibly TRBD2 for D (5 bases). V lost 2 bases, J lost 0 bases, and 11 bases lay in between. This CDR3 is 15 amino acids long. The germline CDR1 and CDR2 sequences are SGHAT and FQNNGV. The CDR3 loop is CASSLYSGNSYEQYF. As DNA, the CDR3 is TGTGCCAGCAGCTTATACAGCGGTAACTCCTACGAGCAGTACTTC.

The gene calls are TRBV5-4 and TRBJ2-5; 7 nucleotides line up with TRBD1. The junction had 6 bases not matched to a gene; V was cut back by 0 bases and J by 4 bases. CDR1 is SGHNT and CDR2 is YYREEE in the germline V gene (reference sequence). The length of the CDR3 is 15 residues. DNA of the CDR3: TGTGCCAGCAGCTTGGGGTCAGGGGGTGGAGAGACCCAGTACTTC. As protein: CASSLGSGGGETQYF.

The rearrangement joins TRBV5-1 to TRBJ1-1; no clear D. This CDR3 comprises 14 residues. From germline, CDR1 is SGHRS and CDR2 YFSETQ. Trimming took 4 bases from V and 5 from J, leaving 15 bases between them. The CDR3 DNA is TGCGCCAGCAGCCCGGCAGGCAGAGGGACTGAAGCTTTCTTT. This translates into CASSPAGRGTEAFF.

The rearrangement links TRBV6-1 to TRBJ1-6; a weak D match, TRBD1 (5 bases). Germline V gene data show CDR1 as MNHNS and CDR2 as SASEGT. The CDR3 is 15 residues long. V was pared by 0 bases and J by 10 bases, with 13 bases between. As DNA, the CDR3 is TGTGCCAGCAGTGAAGCGGGGGGTTTCGAATCACCCCTCCACTTT. Translating it yields CASSEAGGFESPLHF.

J is TRBJ1-5 and V is TRBV2, with D perhaps matching TRBD1 (5 bases). The CDR3 is 13 residues long. Germline-derived CDR1 and CDR2 are SNHLY and FYNNEI. Trimming removed 3 bases from V and 8 bases from J, with 11 bases in between. CDR3 nucleotides: TGTGCCAGCAGTGACAGGGAAATTGAGCCCCAGCATTTT. This gives the protein CASSDREIEPQHF.

The V gene is TRBV4-3, the J gene TRBJ2-7, with 8 bases identical to TRBD2. From germline, CDR1 is LGHNA and CDR2 YSLEER. Trimming cost V 0 bases and J 9 bases; bases outside gene matches: 10. The CDR3 loop spans 15 amino acids. Here the CDR3 DNA reads TGCGCCAGCAGCCAAGATGCGGCTAGCGGGCGCCGGCAGTACTTC. Translation gives CASSQDAASGRRQYF.

This clone was seen just once. The chain is built from TRBV4-3 and TRBJ2-5, with D possibly being TRBD1 (6 bases). Trimming stripped 1 base from V and 2 bases from J, with 14 bases between. CDR1 and CDR2 from the germline V gene are LGHNA and YSLEER. CDR3 length: 16 residues. The CDR3 DNA sequence: TGCGCCAGCAGCCAAGGGCGGACCACAGGGCAAGAGACCCAGTACTTC. Its protein product is CASSQGRTTGQETQYF.

This chain links TRBV7-9 with TRBJ2-3; the match to TRBD2 covers 11 bases. V lost 7 bases, J lost 3 bases, and 6 bases stayed unmatched. The CDR3 contains 15 residues. CDR1 is SEHNR, CDR2 FQNEAQ, per germline (reference sequence). The CDR3 reads CASILTSGRTDTQYF. The CDR3 DNA reads TGTGCCAGCATCCTAACTAGCGGGAGAACAGATACGCAGTATTTT.

This clone came up once. J is TRBJ1-5 and V is TRBV2; 9 positions match TRBD1. The germline gives CDR1 SNHLY, CDR2 FYNNEI. The CDR3 sequence is 15 residues long. V gave up 1 base and J gave up 4 bases; unmatched junction bases: 2. CDR3 loop: CASSEGGTGNQPQHF. The CDR3 coding sequence is TGTGCCAGCAGTGAAGGGGGGACAGGGAATCAGCCCCAGCATTTT.

The chain is built from TRBV4-1 and TRBJ1-1; 9 bases are shared with TRBD1. After removal of 6 bases from V and 4 bases from J, the junction contained 12 bases not matched to a gene. Germline V CDR1 and CDR2: MGHRA, YSYEKL. This CDR3 region has 16 residues. The CDR3 DNA sequence: TGCGCCAGCAGTCCCGGGACAGGGAAGGGTAGCACTGAAGCTTTCTTT. Translated: CASSPGTGKGSTEAFF.

The genes are TRBV27 and TRBJ2-1; TRBD2 matches at 10 bases. CDR1 is MNHEY, CDR2 SMNVEV, per germline (reference sequence). This CDR3 comprises 15 residues. After removal of 6 bases from V and 5 bases from J, the junction contained 7 bases not matched to a gene. The CDR3 spells CASSTWTSGNNEQFF. In nucleotides, the CDR3 is TGTGCCAGCAGCACCTGGACTAGCGGCAACAATGAGCAGTTCTTC.

This chain uses TRBV18 with TRBJ2-2; possible D gene TRBD1, 5 bases. The CDR3 runs to 13 residues. Trimming took off 3 bases at V and 6 bases at J, with 8 bases between the two ends. The germline V gene has CDR1 KGHSH and CDR2 LQKENI. The CDR3 nucleotides are TGTGCCAGCTCACCTGTGGGGCCCGGGGAGCTGTTTTTT. The encoded protein is CASSPVGPGELFF.

J is TRBJ2-2 and V is TRBV27; 12 positions match TRBD2. Trimming at V came to 5 bases and at J to 3 bases, leaving 13 bases not matched to a gene. CDR1 and CDR2 from the germline V gene are MNHEY and SMNVEV (reference sequence). The length of the CDR3 is 19 residues. CDR3 DNA sequence: TGTGCCAGCAGTCCCGGACTAGCGGGATCGGCTTCTTACACCGGGGAGCTGTTTTTT. Translation: CASSPGLAGSASYTGELFF.

This clone was picked up a small number of times. This sequence joins TRBV4-1 and TRBJ2-6, with TRBD2 matching 10 bases. Germline V gene data show CDR1 as MGHRA and CDR2 as YSYEKL. The CDR3 is 22 residues long. Trimming took 2 bases from V and 0 from J; bases not matched to a gene: 16. In nucleotides, the CDR3 is TGCGCCAGCAGCCAATGGGTGCGGACTAGCGGCCCGATAAGCTCTGGGGCCAACGTCCTGACTTTC. This codes for CASSQWVRTSGPISSGANVLTF.

The chain carries TRBV14 and TRBJ2-5; the match to TRBD2 covers 7 bases. Germline V gene lookup returns CDR1 SGHDN and CDR2 FVKESK. Trimming removed 2 bases from V and 7 bases from J; junction bases left unmatched: 7. The CDR3 contains 14 residues. The CDR3 sequence: CASSQMGIAGTQYF. CDR3 in DNA: TGTGCCAGCAGCCAAATGGGTATAGCGGGGACCCAGTACTTC.

The chain is built from TRBV6-4 and TRBJ2-1, with D maybe TRBD2 (6 bases). CDR3 size: 15 residues. The germline CDR1 and CDR2 sequences are MRHNA and SNTAGT. The V end was cut by 3 bases, the J end by 8 bases, with 17 bases between. CDR3 DNA sequence: TGTGCCAGCAGTGATCGCGGGGTAAACGGCGATGAGCAGTTCTTC. This codes for CASSDRGVNGDEQFF.

This clone showed up just once. The chain combines TRBV28 with TRBJ1-2; D not resolved. CDR1 and CDR2 from the germline V gene are MDHEN and SYDVKM. V lost 5 bases and J 4 bases, leaving 14 bases between the germline ends. The CDR3 has 14 residues. CDR3 coding DNA: TGTGCCAGCAGTACGCGACTTCCTTCCTATGGCTACACCTTC. Its protein is CASSTRLPSYGYTF.

The genes are TRBV28 and TRBJ1-1; no clear D gene. CDR3 size: 14 residues. The germline V gene has CDR1 MDHEN and CDR2 SYDVKM. Deletions cut 6 bases from V and 1 base from J, with 12 bases between. The DNA for the CDR3 is TGTGCCAGCAGCCCTACCGGGAGGAACACTGAAGCTTTCTTT. Its protein product is CASSPTGRNTEAFF.

The J gene is TRBJ2-1, the V gene TRBV5-6; a possible D gene is TRBD2 (5 bases). Looked up from germline, CDR1 is SGHDT and CDR2 is YYEEEE. There are 14 residues in the CDR3. Trimming left V 4 bases short and J 8 bases short, with 16 bases between. The CDR3 region is CASSPLEREYEQFF. The CDR3 DNA sequence: TGTGCCAGCAGCCCCCTAGAGAGGGAGTATGAGCAGTTCTTC.

This rearrangement joins TRBV28 to TRBJ2-7, with a tentative D call TRBD2 (6 bases). CDR1 MDHEN and CDR2 SYDVKM come from the germline V gene. The CDR3 covers 14 residues. With 8 bases removed from V and 4 bases from J, the gap between germline ends came to 18 bases. CDR3 nucleotide sequence: TGTGCCAGCGGGGATACGGGAGCGAGGTACGAGCAGTACTTC. It specifies CASGDTGARYEQYF.

The V and J genes are TRBV9 and TRBJ2-1; TRBD2 is a possible D gene (6 bases). There are 13 residues in the CDR3. Per germline, CDR1 SGDLS and CDR2 YYNGEE. Between the trimmed V and J ends, which lost 3 bases and 7 bases, there was a span of 11 bases. CDR3 region: CASSASRGNEQFF. Here the CDR3 DNA reads TGTGCCAGCAGCGCTTCACGGGGGAATGAGCAGTTCTTC.

The chain employs TRBV5-1 and TRBJ2-3; D possibly corresponds to TRBD1 (6 bases). Germline V CDR1 and CDR2: SGHRS, YFSETQ. CDR3 length: 15 amino acids. The germline V and J ends were trimmed by 1 base and 2 bases, with 11 bases remaining between them. The CDR3 sequence is CASSLLGAHTDTQYF. The CDR3 DNA follows: TGCGCCAGCAGCTTGTTGGGGGCCCACACAGATACGCAGTATTTT.

The CDR3 sequence is CASSLDREIYEQYF. The DNA for the CDR3 is TGTGCCAGCAGCTTAGACAGGGAGATCTACGAGCAGTACTTC. The chain recombines TRBV7-2 with TRBJ2-7, with D possibly being TRBD1 (6 bases). CDR3 size: 14 residues. In germline, CDR1 is SGHTA, CDR2 FQGNSA. Trimming removed 1 base at V and 3 bases at J, with 10 bases between. The complete variable domain, with remaining parts taken from reference TRBV7-2 and TRBJ2-7, reads GAGVSQSPSNKVTEKGKDVELRCDPISGHTALYWYRQSLGQGLEFLIYFQGNSAPDKSGLPSDRFSAERTGGSVSTLTIQRTQQEDSAVYLCASSLDREIYEQYFGPGTRLTVT.

This clone was counted only a few times. The chain uses TRBV27 and TRBJ1-1, with 7 bases lining up with TRBD1. The V segment lost 6 bases and the J segment 11 bases; nucleotides outside the gene matches: 15. CDR3 length: 14 residues. Per germline, CDR1 MNHEY and CDR2 SMNVEV (reference sequence). The CDR3 loop reads CASSLPGGGQKAFF. The CDR3 DNA reads as TGTGCCAGCAGCCTACCCGGGGGGGGACAGAAGGCTTTCTTT.

This clone showed up just a few times. This chain joins TRBV9 and TRBJ2-3; 7 positions match TRBD2. Per germline, CDR1 SGDLS and CDR2 YYNGEE. The CDR3 is made up of 15 amino acids. The V and J ends lost 5 bases and 6 bases, in that order; junction bases with no gene match: 12. The CDR3 protein is CASSAWGRAGDTQYF. The CDR3 nucleotides read TGTGCCAGCAGTGCGTGGGGGAGGGCCGGGGATACGCAGTATTTT.

There are a few counts of this clone. Other DNA sequences in the same sample also yield this CDR3. The V gene is TRBV28, the J gene TRBJ1-2; no reliable D call. CDR1 is MDHEN and CDR2 is SYDVKM in the germline V gene. The CDR3 length is 11 residues. V was cut by 6 bases and J by 1 base, with 3 bases left in between. CDR3 in DNA: TGTGCCAGCAGCCGTAACTATGGCTACACCTTC. Encoded protein: CASSRNYGYTF.